The 14 T cell receptor beta chains below all came from one sample that was sequenced in a study of T cell repertoires in cytomegalovirus infection. MiXCR was run by TCRdb on the reads, yielding one entry per CDR3 protein. The data hold approximately 500,000 distinct CDR3 sequences, with 16% observed a single time. Material: CD8+ T cells from PBMCs. These TCRs come from a human donor in good health (CMV status not recorded). Some clones in this sample may be carry-over from other donors' samples.

V gene TRBV10-3 combines with J gene TRBJ2-1, with 10 bases aligning to TRBD1. CDR1 ENHRY and CDR2 SYGVKD come from the germline V gene. The ends lost 0 bases at V and 8 bases at J; junction bases unmatched: 4. The length of the CDR3 is 15 residues. CDR3: CAISESDRGIHEQFF. CDR3 coding DNA: TGTGCCATCAGTGAGTCGGACAGGGGGATCCATGAGCAGTTCTTC.

This clonotype came up many times. The chain links TRBV25-1 to TRBJ1-6; maybe TRBD1 (5 bases). Germline V gene data show CDR1 as MGHDK and CDR2 as SYGVNS. V was cut by 2 bases and J by 8 bases, with 13 bases left in between. The CDR3 is 15 amino acids. DNA of the CDR3: TGTGCCAGCAGTGAAACGGGGGAGAAAGATTCACCCCTCCACTTT. It is translated as CASSETGEKDSPLHF. The whole variable domain, remainder taken from reference TRBV25-1 and TRBJ1-6, is EADIYQTPRYLVIGTGKKITLECSQTMGHDKMYWYQQDPGMELHLIHYSYGVNSTEKGDLSSESTVSRIRTEHFPLTLESARPSHTSQYLCASSETGEKDSPLHFGNGTRLTVT.

Many counts were recorded for this clonotype. The chain couples TRBV6-5 to TRBJ2-6; TRBD2 is a possible D gene (6 bases). With 5 bases removed from V and 3 bases from J, the gap between germline ends came to 14 bases. This CDR3 contains 16 residues. CDR1 is MNHEY, CDR2 SVGAGI, per germline. The CDR3 nucleotides read TGTGCCAGCAGTCACCCTTGGGGGGATGGGGCCAACGTCCTGACTTTC. Amino acid sequence: CASSHPWGDGANVLTF.

This clonotype was detected a few times. The gene calls are TRBV27 and TRBJ2-7; D uncertain. Trimming cost V 0 bases and J 2 bases, with 11 bases left between them. Germline CDR1 is MNHEY and CDR2 is SMNVEV (reference sequence). This CDR3 is built from 15 residues. CDR3 loop: CASSLSAVLAYEQYF. CDR3 coding DNA: TGTGCCAGCAGTTTATCCGCGGTCCTAGCCTACGAGCAGTACTTC.

This clonotype has at least ten counts. The V call is TRBV7-9, the J call TRBJ2-2; unclear D gene. Trimming stripped 4 bases from V and 4 bases from J, with 10 bases between. In germline, CDR1 is SEHNR, CDR2 FQNEAQ (reference sequence). This CDR3 is 14 amino acids long. The CDR3 loop reads CASSSKGRTGELFF. CDR3 nucleotides: TGTGCCAGCAGCTCGAAGGGCCGCACCGGGGAGCTGTTTTTT.

This clonotype was seen ten or more times. This rearrangement joins TRBV3-1 to TRBJ1-1; no firm D call. V lost 3 bases and J 8 bases, leaving 19 bases between the germline ends. CDR1 is LGHDT, CDR2 YNNKEL, per germline (reference sequence). The CDR3 loop spans 15 amino acids. This chain's CDR3 is CASSQGQGGFGEAFF. The CDR3 DNA is TGTGCCAGCAGCCAGGGTCAAGGAGGTTTCGGGGAAGCTTTCTTT.

The chain has TRBV7-9 and TRBJ1-6; D gene ambiguous. This CDR3 is 15 amino acids long. V gave up 5 bases and J gave up 7 bases, with 15 bases separating them. Germline V gene sequence: CDR1 SEHNR, CDR2 FQNEAQ (reference sequence). CDR3 coding DNA: TGTGCCAGCAGCGCATCAAACGGGGAGAATTCACCCCTCCACTTT. It yields the protein CASSASNGENSPLHF.

This clonotype was seen repeatedly, ten times or more. The CDR3 loop is CAISVTGTSGGSSYNEQFF. CDR3 bases: TGTGCCATCAGTGTGACCGGGACTAGCGGGGGAAGCTCCTACAATGAGCAGTTCTTC. The chain is built from TRBV10-3 and TRBJ2-1; TRBD2 matches 14 bases. Germline lookup yields CDR1 ENHRY and CDR2 SYGVKD. The CDR3 contains 19 residues. With 4 bases clipped from V and 0 bases from J, the junction kept 8 bases outside the gene matches.

This clonotype was seen more than once but under ten times. V usage is TRBV20-1 and J usage is TRBJ1-2; no clear D. V was trimmed by 3 bases and J by 1 base, leaving 9 bases between them. There are 13 residues in the CDR3. The V gene's germline CDR1 is DFQATT and CDR2 SNEGSKA (reference sequence). The CDR3 coding sequence is TGCAGTGCTAGTATTCCAGTTAACTATGGCTACACCTTC. This translates into CSASIPVNYGYTF.

The V call is TRBV6-5, the J call TRBJ2-1, with D perhaps matching TRBD1 (6 bases). The germline CDR1 and CDR2 sequences are MNHEY and SVGAGI. The CDR3 has 13 amino acids. V dropped 0 bases and J dropped 10 bases, with 10 bases sitting between them. CDR3 DNA sequence: TGTGCCAGCAGTTACTCAGGGGGTTGGGAGCAGTTCTTC. The encoded protein is CASSYSGGWEQFF.

At least ten counts were recorded for this clonotype. This chain uses TRBV7-2 with TRBJ2-7; 9 bases are a match to TRBD1. J lost 1 base, V lost 3 bases, and 7 bases had no gene match. Germline V CDR1 and CDR2: SGHTA, FQGNSA. CDR3 size: 16 residues. The CDR3 reads CASSLPRDRESYEQYF. DNA for the CDR3: TGTGCCAGCAGCTTGCCCCGGGACAGGGAATCCTACGAGCAGTACTTC.

In its sample, this clonotype was seen many times. This chain links TRBV6-1 with TRBJ2-3, with D tentatively TRBD1 or TRBD2 (5 bases each). The germline gives CDR1 MNHNS, CDR2 SASEGT. This CDR3 is 16 amino acids long. The germline V and J ends were trimmed by 1 base and 2 bases, with 13 bases remaining between them. As DNA, the CDR3 is TGTGCCAGCAGTGAAGTCCCGGGACCCAACACAGATACGCAGTATTTT. This translates into CASSEVPGPNTDTQYF.

This clonotype has a count of ten or more. This chain connects TRBV12-5 to TRBJ1-5; D may be TRBD1 (6 bases). V was pared by 3 bases and J by 0 bases, with 12 bases between. Germline CDR1 reads LGHNT; CDR2 reads FRNRAP. The CDR3 has 16 amino acids. CDR3 DNA: TGTGCTAGTGGTTTCCATACAGGGTTTAGCAATCAGCCCCAGCATTTT. Amino acid sequence: CASGFHTGFSNQPQHF.

This clonotype has a count of ten or more. The gene calls are TRBV7-6 and TRBJ2-3; D is possibly TRBD1 or TRBD2 (5 bases each). Germline CDR1 is SGHVS and CDR2 is FNYEAQ. Trimming pared 2 bases from V and 0 bases from J, leaving 18 bases between. The CDR3 extends over 18 amino acids. The CDR3 DNA reads as TGTGCCAGCAGCTTAAGGGGAGTTAGCGTCCTAAGCACAGATACGCAGTATTTT. As protein: CASSLRGVSVLSTDTQYF.